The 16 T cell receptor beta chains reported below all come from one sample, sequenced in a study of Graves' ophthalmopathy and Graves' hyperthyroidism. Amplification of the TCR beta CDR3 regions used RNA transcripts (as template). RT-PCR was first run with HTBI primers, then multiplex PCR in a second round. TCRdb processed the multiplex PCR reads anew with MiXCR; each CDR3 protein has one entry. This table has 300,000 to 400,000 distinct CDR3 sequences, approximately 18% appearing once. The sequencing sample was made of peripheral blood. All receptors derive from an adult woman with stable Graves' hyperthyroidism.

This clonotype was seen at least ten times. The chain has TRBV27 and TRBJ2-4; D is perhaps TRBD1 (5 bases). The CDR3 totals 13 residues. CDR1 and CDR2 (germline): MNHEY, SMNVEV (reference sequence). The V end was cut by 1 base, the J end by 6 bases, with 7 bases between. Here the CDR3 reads CASSLLQGNIQYF. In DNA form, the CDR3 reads TGTGCCAGCAGTTTATTGCAGGGAAACATTCAGTACTTC.

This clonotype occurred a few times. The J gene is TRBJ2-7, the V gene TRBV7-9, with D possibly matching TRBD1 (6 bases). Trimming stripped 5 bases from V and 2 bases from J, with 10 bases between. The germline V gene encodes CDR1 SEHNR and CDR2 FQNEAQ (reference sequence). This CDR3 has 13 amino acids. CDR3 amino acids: CASSKPGAYEQYF. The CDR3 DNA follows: TGTGCCAGCAGCAAGCCAGGGGCCTACGAGCAGTACTTC.

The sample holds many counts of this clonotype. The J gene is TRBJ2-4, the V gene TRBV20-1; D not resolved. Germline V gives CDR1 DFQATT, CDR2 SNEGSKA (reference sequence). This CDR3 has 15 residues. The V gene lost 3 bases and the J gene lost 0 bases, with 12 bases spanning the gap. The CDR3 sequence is CSARASEKAKNIQYF. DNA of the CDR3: TGCAGTGCTAGGGCCTCAGAGAAAGCCAAAAACATTCAGTACTTC.

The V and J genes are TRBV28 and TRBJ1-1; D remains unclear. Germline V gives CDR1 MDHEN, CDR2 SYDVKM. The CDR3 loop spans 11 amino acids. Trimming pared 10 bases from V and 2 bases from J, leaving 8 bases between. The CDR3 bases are TGTGCCACCAACCCCAACACTGAAGCTTTCTTT. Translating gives CATNPNTEAFF.

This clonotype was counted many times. CDR3 protein: CASSLVLGDWGYTF. The CDR3 DNA is TGTGCCAGCAGTTTAGTACTGGGGGATTGGGGCTACACCTTC. The gene calls are TRBV12-3 or TRBV12-4 and TRBJ1-2; a possible D gene is TRBD1 (5 bases). The CDR3 has 14 residues. V lost 1 base, J lost 8 bases, and 14 bases lay in between.

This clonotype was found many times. The CDR3: CASSLSPDGAEAFF. The CDR3 nucleotides are TGTGCCAGCAGCTTATCTCCCGATGGCGCTGAAGCTTTCTTT. V and J are TRBV7-9 and TRBJ1-1; D is unclear. CDR3 size: 14 residues. Trimming stripped 2 bases from V and 6 bases from J, with 13 bases between. The germline CDR1 and CDR2 sequences are SEHNR and FQNEAQ (reference sequence).

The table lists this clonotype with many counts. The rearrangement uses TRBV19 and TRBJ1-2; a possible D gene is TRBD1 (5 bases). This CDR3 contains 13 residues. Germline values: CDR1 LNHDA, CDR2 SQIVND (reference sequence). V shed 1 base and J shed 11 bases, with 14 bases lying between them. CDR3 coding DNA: TGTGCCAGTAGTATAGGGTTTCGGGACCCTTACACCTTC. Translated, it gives CASSIGFRDPYTF.

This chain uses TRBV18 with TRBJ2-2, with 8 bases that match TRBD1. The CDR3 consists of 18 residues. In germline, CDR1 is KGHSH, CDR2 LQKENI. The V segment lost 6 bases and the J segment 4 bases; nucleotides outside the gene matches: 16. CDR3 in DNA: TGTGCCAGCTCCCGATGGATACAAGGGGGACAGGTCACCGGGGAGCTGTTTTTT. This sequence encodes CASSRWIQGGQVTGELFF.

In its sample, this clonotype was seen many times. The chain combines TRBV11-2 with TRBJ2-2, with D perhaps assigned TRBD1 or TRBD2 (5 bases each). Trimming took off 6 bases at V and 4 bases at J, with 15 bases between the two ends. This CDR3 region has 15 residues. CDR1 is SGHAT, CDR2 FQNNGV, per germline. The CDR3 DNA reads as TGTGCCAGCAGACGAGTGGGGACCCGCACCGGGGAGCTGTTTTTT. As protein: CASRRVGTRTGELFF.

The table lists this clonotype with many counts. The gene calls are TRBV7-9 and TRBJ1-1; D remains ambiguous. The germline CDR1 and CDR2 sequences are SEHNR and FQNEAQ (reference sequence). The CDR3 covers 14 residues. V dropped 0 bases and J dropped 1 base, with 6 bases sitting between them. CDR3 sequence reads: CASSLAYRNTEAFF. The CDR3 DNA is TGTGCCAGCAGCTTAGCCTACAGGAACACTGAAGCTTTCTTT.

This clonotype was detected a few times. CDR3 residues: CASSQDWRTATRGNQPQHF. In nucleotides, the CDR3 is TGCGCCAGCAGCCAAGATTGGAGGACAGCAACTCGAGGCAATCAGCCCCAGCATTTT. The V call is TRBV4-1, the J call TRBJ1-5, with D possibly TRBD1 on 6 matching bases. Germline CDR1 reads MGHRA; CDR2 reads YSYEKL. The CDR3 is 19 residues long. Trimming shortened V by 0 bases and J by 2 bases, and 20 bases separated the two germline ends.

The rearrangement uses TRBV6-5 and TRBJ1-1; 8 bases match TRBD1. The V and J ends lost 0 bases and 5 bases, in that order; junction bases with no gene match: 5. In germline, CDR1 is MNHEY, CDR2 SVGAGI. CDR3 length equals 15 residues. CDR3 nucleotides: TGTGCCAGCAGTTACTCAGGACAGGGTATAACTGAAGCTTTCTTT. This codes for CASSYSGQGITEAFF.

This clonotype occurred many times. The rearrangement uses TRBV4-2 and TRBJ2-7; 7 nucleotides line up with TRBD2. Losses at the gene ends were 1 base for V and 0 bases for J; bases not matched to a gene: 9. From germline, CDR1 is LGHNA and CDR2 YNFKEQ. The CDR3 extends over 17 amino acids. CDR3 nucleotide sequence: TGTGCCAGCAGCCAAGGGGTAGCGGGCGACCGCTCCTACGAGCAGTACTTC. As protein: CASSQGVAGDRSYEQYF.

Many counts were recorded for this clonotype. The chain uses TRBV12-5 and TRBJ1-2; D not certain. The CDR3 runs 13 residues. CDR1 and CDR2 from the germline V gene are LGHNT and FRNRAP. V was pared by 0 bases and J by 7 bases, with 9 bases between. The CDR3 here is CASGLVPIAGYTF. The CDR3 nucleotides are TGTGCTAGTGGTTTGGTACCCATCGCTGGCTACACCTTC. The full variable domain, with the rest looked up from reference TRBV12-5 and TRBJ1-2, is DARVTQTPRHKVTEMGQEVTMRCQPILGHNTVFWYRQTMMQGLELLAYFRNRAPLDDSGMPKDRFSAEMPDATLATLKIQPSEPRDSAVYFCASGLVPIAGYTFGSGTRLTVV.

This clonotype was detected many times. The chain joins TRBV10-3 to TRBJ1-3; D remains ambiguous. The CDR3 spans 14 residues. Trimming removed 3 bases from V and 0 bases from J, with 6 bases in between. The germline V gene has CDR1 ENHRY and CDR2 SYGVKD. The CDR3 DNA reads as TGTGCCATCAGTGATGGCAGCTCTGGAAACACCATATATTTT. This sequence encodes CAISDGSSGNTIYF.

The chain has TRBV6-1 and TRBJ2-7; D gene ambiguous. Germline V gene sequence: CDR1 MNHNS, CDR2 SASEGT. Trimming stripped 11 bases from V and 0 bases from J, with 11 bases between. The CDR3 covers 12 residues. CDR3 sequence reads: CAFRGSSYEQYF. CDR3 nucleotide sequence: TGTGCCTTTCGAGGCAGCTCCTACGAGCAGTACTTC.